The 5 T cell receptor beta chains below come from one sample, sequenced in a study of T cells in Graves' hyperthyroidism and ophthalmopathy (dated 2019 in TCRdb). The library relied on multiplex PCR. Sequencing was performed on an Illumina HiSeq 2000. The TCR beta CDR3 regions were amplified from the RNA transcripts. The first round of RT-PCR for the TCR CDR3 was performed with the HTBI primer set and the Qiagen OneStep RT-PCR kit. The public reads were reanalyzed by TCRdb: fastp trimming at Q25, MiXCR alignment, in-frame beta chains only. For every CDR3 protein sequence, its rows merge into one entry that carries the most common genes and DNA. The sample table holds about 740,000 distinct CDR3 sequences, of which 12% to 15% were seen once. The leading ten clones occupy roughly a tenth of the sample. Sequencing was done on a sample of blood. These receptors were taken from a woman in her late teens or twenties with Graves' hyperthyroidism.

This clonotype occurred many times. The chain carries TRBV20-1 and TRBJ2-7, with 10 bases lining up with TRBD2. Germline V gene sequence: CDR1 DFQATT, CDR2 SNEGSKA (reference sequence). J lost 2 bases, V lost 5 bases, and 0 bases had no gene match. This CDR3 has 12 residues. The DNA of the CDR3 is TGCAGTGCTCTAGCGGGAGCCTACGAGCAGTACTTC. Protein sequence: CSALAGAYEQYF.

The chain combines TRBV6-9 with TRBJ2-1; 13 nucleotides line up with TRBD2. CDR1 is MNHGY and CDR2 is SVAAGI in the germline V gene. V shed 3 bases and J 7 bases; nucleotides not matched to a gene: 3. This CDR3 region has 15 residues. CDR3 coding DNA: TGTGCCAGCAGTTACCGGACTAGCGGGAGTAATGAGCAGTTCTTC. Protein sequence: CASSYRTSGSNEQFF.

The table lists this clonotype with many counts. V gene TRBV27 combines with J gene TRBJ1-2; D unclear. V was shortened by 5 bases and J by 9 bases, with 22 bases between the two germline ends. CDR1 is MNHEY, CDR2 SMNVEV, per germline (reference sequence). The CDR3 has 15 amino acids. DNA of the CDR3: TGTGCCAGCAGTCTGGCCGGGCCTACCTCCGACCGCTACACCTTC. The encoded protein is CASSLAGPTSDRYTF.

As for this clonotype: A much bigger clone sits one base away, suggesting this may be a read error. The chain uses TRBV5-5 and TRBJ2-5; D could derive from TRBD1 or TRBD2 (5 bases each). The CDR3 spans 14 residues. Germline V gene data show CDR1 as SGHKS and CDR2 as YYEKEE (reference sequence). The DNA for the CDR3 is TGTGCCAGCAGCTTAGACTGGGACGCAGAGATCCAGTACTTC. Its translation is CASSLDWDAEIQYF.

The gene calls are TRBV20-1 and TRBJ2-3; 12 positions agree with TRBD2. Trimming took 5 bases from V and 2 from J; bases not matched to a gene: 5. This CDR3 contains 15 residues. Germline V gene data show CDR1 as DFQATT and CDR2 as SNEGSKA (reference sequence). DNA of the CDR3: TGCAGTGCTCCGAGACTAGCGGGGGTCACAGATACGCAGTATTTT. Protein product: CSAPRLAGVTDTQYF.